Listed here are 11 T cell receptor beta chains from one sample, sequenced in a study of shared clonotypes between healthy human individuals. Profiled with immunoSEQ multiplex PCR; TCRdb holds only in-frame clones, not every one. The sample contains approximately 2.3 million clones, approximately 93% of which appear only once. Sequencing input: naive CD4+ T cells from PBMCs. Subset indicated: CD45RA+ positively selected. All receptors derive from a young man in good health. Some clones in this sample may be carry-over from other donors' samples.

The rearrangement links TRBV4-2 to TRBJ2-1, with D unresolved. Germline V gene lookup returns CDR1 LGHNA and CDR2 YNFKEQ. Trimming removed 0 bases from V and 7 bases from J, with 10 bases in between. The CDR3 totals 14 residues. The CDR3 loop reads CASSQDGRRNEQFF. DNA for the CDR3: TGTGCCAGCAGCCAAGATGGTCGGCGGAATGAGCAGTTCTTC.

This clone showed up just once. The chain joins TRBV30 to TRBJ2-7, with D possibly TRBD2 on 6 matching bases. This CDR3 region has 13 residues. Per germline, CDR1 GTSNPN and CDR2 SVGIG (reference sequence). V dropped 1 base and J dropped 2 bases, with 9 bases sitting between them. Written as DNA, the CDR3 is TGTGCCTGGAGTGGGAGGGTGCCCTACGAGCAGTACTTC. Protein sequence: CAWSGRVPYEQYF.

The count of this clone is one. This chain joins TRBV10-3 and TRBJ2-6; 7 bases agree with TRBD1. CDR1 and CDR2 from the germline V gene are ENHRY and SYGVKD. With 5 bases clipped from V and 0 bases from J, the junction kept 10 bases outside the gene matches. There are 18 residues in the CDR3. In nucleotides, the CDR3 is TGTGCCATCAGTTCTGACAGGGAGCCGTACTCTGGGGCCAACGTCCTGACTTTC. Residues: CAISSDREPYSGANVLTF.

The chain joins TRBV5-1 to TRBJ2-3; 10 bases match TRBD1. CDR3 size: 19 residues. Germline loops: CDR1 SGHRS, CDR2 YFSETQ. J was trimmed by 0 bases and V by 4 bases; bases with no gene match: 14. The CDR3 DNA reads as TGCGCCAGCAGCCCAACCGGGACAGGGGTTCGCAAAAGCACAGATACGCAGTATTTT. This gives the protein CASSPTGTGVRKSTDTQYF.

This clone was counted once. The chain couples TRBV27 to TRBJ1-2; D call uncertain. Trimming took 0 bases from V and 8 from J, leaving 10 bases between them. CDR3 length equals 13 residues. Germline V gene lookup returns CDR1 MNHEY and CDR2 SMNVEV (reference sequence). The CDR3 DNA reads as TGTGCCAGCAGTTTATCATACGATCAGGGCTACACCTTC. Encoded protein: CASSLSYDQGYTF.

The J gene is TRBJ2-7, the V gene TRBV4-3, with 9 bases identical to TRBD2. Germline V lookup: CDR1 LGHNA, CDR2 YSLEER. The CDR3 is 16 amino acids. V trimming: 2 bases; J trimming: 7 bases; junction bases outside the gene matches: 12. The CDR3 protein is CASSQRTSADTKEQYF. CDR3 nucleotides: TGCGCCAGCAGCCAACGGACTAGCGCAGACACTAAGGAGCAGTACTTC.

The gene calls are TRBV7-9 and TRBJ2-1; 9 nucleotides match TRBD2. The CDR3 length is 16 residues. CDR1 is SEHNR and CDR2 is FQNEAQ in the germline V gene (reference sequence). The V segment lost 9 bases and the J segment 0 bases; nucleotides outside the gene matches: 9. The CDR3 is CASDKAGGSSYNEQFF. The CDR3 coding sequence is TGTGCCAGTGACAAAGCGGGAGGAAGCTCCTACAATGAGCAGTTCTTC.

The V gene is TRBV10-3, the J gene TRBJ2-2; TRBD1 matches 8 bases. This CDR3 is 15 amino acids long. J lost 1 base, V lost 6 bases, and 4 bases had no gene match. Germline V gives CDR1 ENHRY, CDR2 SYGVKD. CDR3 coding DNA: TGTGCCATCAGACCGGGACAGGAGAACACCGGGGAGCTGTTTTTT. This gives the protein CAIRPGQENTGELFF.

In regard to this clone: Distinct nucleotide sequences in the sample also encode this CDR3. This chain links TRBV28 with TRBJ2-7; D not resolved. Germline V gene lookup returns CDR1 MDHEN and CDR2 SYDVKM. Trimming pared 4 bases from V and 3 bases from J, leaving 4 bases between. This CDR3 spans 11 amino acids. In nucleotides, the CDR3 is TGTGCCAGCAGTTCTGACTACGAGCAGTACTTC. This translates into CASSSDYEQYF.

V gene TRBV7-2 combines with J gene TRBJ2-7; weak D call: TRBD2 (5 bases). There are 14 residues in the CDR3. Trimming removed 5 bases at V and 3 bases at J, with 14 bases between. Per germline, CDR1 SGHTA and CDR2 FQGNSA. The CDR3 DNA sequence: TGTGCCAGCAGCCCCGATGGACTCAACTACGAGCAGTACTTC. This translates into CASSPDGLNYEQYF.

The chain couples TRBV25-1 to TRBJ1-4; possible D gene TRBD1, 6 bases. The CDR3 is 15 residues long. Between the trimmed V and J ends, which lost 2 bases and 8 bases, there was a span of 15 bases. Per germline, CDR1 MGHDK and CDR2 SYGVNS. The DNA for the CDR3 is TGTGCCAGCAGTGAACTCACAGGGCCTAGAGAAAAACTGTTTTTT. Translation: CASSELTGPREKLFF.